The clone carrying this T cell receptor (beta chain) came up a few times. The antigen is not known. These data are taken from a study of early T cells in non-severe SARS-CoV-2 infection. In the study overall: Whole-blood bulk RNA, unsorted, was sequenced, and chains were unpaired.

Unique molecular identifiers (one per individual cDNA molecule) were attached. TCRdb recomputed calls from the 5' RACE reads with MiXCR, one row per CDR3 protein. The profile covers 25,000 to 30,000 distinct CDR3 sequences, with 4.4% appearing a single time and over 9.5% taken by the ten largest. There are 14 residues in the CDR3. V was trimmed by 1 base and J by 8 bases, leaving 12 bases between them. CDR1 is LGHDT and CDR2 is YNNKEL in the germline V gene (reference sequence). General observations from the study: Matches to VDJdb favored anti-spike CD8 responses and missed private and CD4 specificities.

This clonotype originated in an adult who was a healthcare worker with PCR-confirmed SARS-CoV-2 infection or an uninfected control (not recorded which). The chain recombines TRBV3-1 with TRBJ2-1, with D possibly being TRBD2 (6 bases). Sequenced material: whole blood. The CDR3 reads CASSQGVTGDEQFF. CDR3 nucleotide sequence: TGTGCCAGCAGCCAAGGGGTAACGGGAGATGAGCAGTTCTTC.